One T cell receptor beta chain is described in this entry. Its antigen is not known. The sample belongs to a study of fetal regulatory T cell absence and autoimmunity. Study-level results: The oligoclonal enrichment was interpreted as supporting antigen-driven pancreatic autoimmunity before birth in IPEX syndrome.

The CDR3 has 16 residues. Per the germline V gene, CDR1 is SEHNR and CDR2 is FQNEAQ (reference sequence). Deletions cut 5 bases from V and 2 bases from J, with 16 bases between. Profiling relied on immunoSEQ multiplex PCR, and the TCRdb table lists in-frame clones only, not all of them. The sample yields 46,000 or so clones, just under 85% seen once. V usage is TRBV7-9 and J usage is TRBJ1-3; D is uncertain. This TCR was sampled from a newborn boy with IPEX syndrome. The sequenced material came from cord blood. The DNA for the CDR3 is TGTGCCAGCAGCCCCCTTCGGGGAAGACCTGGAAACACCATATATTTT. Translation: CASSPLRGRPGNTIYF. The full variable domain, completed using reference TRBV7-9 and TRBJ1-3, is DTGVSQNPRHKITKRGQNVTFRCDPISEHNRLYWYRQTLGQGPEFLTYFQNEAQLEKSRLLSDRFSAERPKGSFSTLEIQRTEQGDSAMYLCASSPLRGRPGNTIYFGEGSWLTVV.